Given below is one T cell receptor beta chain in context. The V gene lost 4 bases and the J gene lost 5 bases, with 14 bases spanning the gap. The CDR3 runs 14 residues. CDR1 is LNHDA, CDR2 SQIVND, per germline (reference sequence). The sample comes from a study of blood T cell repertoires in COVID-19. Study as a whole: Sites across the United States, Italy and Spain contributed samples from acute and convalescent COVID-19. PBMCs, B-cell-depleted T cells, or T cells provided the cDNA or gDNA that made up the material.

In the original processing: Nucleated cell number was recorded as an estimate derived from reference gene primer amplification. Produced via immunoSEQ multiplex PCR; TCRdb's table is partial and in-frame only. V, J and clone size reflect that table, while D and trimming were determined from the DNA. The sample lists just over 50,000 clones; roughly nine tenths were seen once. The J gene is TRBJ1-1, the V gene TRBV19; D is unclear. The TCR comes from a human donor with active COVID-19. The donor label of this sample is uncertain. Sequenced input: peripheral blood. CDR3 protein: CASSTKRGGTEAFF. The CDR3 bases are TGTGCCAGTAGTACCAAACGAGGAGGAACTGAAGCTTTCTTT.